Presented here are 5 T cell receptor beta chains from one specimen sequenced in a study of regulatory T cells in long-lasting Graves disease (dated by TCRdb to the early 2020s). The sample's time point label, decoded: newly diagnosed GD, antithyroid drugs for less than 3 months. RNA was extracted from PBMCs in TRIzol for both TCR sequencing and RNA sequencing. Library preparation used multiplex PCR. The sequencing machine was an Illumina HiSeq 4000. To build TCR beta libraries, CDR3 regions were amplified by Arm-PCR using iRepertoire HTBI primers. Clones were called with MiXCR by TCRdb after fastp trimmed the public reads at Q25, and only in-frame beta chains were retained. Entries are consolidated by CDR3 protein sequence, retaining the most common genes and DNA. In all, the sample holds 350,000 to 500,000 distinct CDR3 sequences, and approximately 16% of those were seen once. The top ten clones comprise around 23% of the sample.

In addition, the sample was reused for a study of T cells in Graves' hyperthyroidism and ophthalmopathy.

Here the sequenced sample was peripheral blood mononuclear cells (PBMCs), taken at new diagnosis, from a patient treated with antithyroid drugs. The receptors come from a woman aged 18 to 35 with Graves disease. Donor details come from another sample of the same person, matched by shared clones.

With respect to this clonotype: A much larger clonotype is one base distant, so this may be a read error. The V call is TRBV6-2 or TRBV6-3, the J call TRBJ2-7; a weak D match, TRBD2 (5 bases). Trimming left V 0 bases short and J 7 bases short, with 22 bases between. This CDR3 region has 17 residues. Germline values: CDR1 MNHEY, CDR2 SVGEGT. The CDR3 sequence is CASSYSMNFPTSREQYF. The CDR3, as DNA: TGTGCCAGCAGTTACTCGATGAATTTCCCAACTAGTCGTGAGCAGTACTTC.

The CDR3 is CASSPAGLGETQYF. The CDR3 nucleotides read TGCGCCAGCAGCCCCGCGGGCCTTGGGGAGACCCAGTACTTC. This chain connects TRBV5-1 to TRBJ2-7; TRBD2 is a possible D gene (5 bases). The DNA end lines up better with TRBJ2-5; the J call may be wrong. There are 14 residues in the CDR3. Germline loops: CDR1 SGHRS, CDR2 YFSETQ.

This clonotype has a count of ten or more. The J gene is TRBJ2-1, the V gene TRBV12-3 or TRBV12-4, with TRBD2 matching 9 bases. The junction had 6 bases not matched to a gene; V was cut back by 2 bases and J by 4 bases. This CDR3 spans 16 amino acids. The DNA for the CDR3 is TGTGCCAGCAGTTTATACCTAGCGGGGATATACAATGAGCAGTTCTTC. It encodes CASSLYLAGIYNEQFF.

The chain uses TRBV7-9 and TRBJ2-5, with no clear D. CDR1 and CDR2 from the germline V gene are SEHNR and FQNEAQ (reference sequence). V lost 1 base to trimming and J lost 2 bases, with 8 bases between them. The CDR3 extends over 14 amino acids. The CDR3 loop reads CASSLVVRQETQYF. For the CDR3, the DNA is TGTGCCAGCAGCTTAGTGGTCAGACAAGAGACCCAGTACTTC.

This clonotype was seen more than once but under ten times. The CDR3 region is CASSFTRRGFAEAFF. CDR3 DNA sequence: TGTGCCAGCAGTTTCACTCGAAGGGGTTTCGCTGAAGCTTTCTTT. The chain carries TRBV12-3 or TRBV12-4 and TRBJ1-1, with a possible D match to TRBD1 (5 bases). This CDR3 is built from 15 residues. V gave up 3 bases and J gave up 6 bases, with 17 bases separating them.